This T cell receptor (beta chain) originates from a study of PD-1 blockade in classical Hodgkin lymphoma. Profiled with immunoSEQ multiplex PCR; TCRdb holds only in-frame clones, not every one. The repertoire has roughly 25,000 clones, around 80% of them found once; the top ten carry roughly 11%. Brentuximab vedotin exposure varied, and every patient relapsed after autologous stem cell transplantation. In the case of this clone: The antigen remains unidentified.

V lost 2 bases to trimming and J lost 8 bases, with 15 bases between them. The CDR3 covers 15 residues. Germline CDR1 reads SGHNT; CDR2 reads YENEEA. Regarding the study as a whole: Lower baseline TCR diversity was reported for newly diagnosed patients than for healthy donors. By C4D1, diversity of CD4+ TCRs had risen significantly, whereas that of CD8+ TCRs had not. Whatever underlies the repertoire differences (possibly disease activity or prior therapy) remains undefined.

The receptor was derived from a human donor with classical Hodgkin lymphoma. This sequence joins TRBV11-3 and TRBJ2-2, with D perhaps matching TRBD1 (6 bases). The source material was peripheral blood mononuclear cells (PBMCs), sampled before the second cycle of nivolumab. CDR3 residues: CASSLSGRGNGELFF. CDR3 in DNA: TGTGCCAGCAGCTTAAGTGGCAGGGGAAATGGGGAGCTGTTTTTT.